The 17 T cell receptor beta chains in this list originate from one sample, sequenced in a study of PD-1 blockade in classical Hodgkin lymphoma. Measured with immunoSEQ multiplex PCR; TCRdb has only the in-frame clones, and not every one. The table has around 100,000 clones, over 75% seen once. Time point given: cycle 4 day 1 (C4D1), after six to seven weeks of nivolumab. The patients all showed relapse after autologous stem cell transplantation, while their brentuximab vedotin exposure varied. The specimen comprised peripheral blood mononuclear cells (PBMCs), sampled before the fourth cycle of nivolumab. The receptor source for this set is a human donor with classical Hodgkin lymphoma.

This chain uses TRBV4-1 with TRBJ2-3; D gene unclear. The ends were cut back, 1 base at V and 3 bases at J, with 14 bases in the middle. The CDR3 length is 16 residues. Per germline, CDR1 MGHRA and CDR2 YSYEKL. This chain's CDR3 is CASSQVPSYQTDTQYF. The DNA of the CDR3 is TGCGCCAGCAGCCAAGTTCCCTCTTACCAAACAGATACGCAGTATTTT.

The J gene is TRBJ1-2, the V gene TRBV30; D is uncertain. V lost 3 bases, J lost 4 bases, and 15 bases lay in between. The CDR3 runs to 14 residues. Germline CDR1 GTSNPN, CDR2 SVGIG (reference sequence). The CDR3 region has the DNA TGTGCCTGGAGGTCGGGAGGCGGCTTCTATGGCTACACCTTC. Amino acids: CAWRSGGGFYGYTF.

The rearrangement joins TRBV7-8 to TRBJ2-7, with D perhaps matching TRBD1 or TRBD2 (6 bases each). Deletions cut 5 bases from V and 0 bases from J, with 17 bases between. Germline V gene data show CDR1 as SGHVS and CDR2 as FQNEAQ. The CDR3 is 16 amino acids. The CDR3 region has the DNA TGTGCCAGCAGCCTTAGCTTCGGGGGCTCCTCCTACGAGCAGTACTTC. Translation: CASSLSFGGSSYEQYF.

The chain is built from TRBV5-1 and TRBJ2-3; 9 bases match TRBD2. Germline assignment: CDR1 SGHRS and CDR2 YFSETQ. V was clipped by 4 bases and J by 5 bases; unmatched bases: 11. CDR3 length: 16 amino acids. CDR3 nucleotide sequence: TGCGCCAGCAGCCATCCGGAGCGGGGGGCCGTAGATACGCAGTATTTT. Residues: CASSHPERGAVDTQYF.

The CDR3 reads CASSILRYNEQFF. The CDR3 bases are TGTGCCAGCAGTATCCTACGTTACAATGAGCAGTTCTTC. This chain connects TRBV27 to TRBJ2-1; the D is unclear. V lost 5 bases to trimming and J lost 4 bases, with 9 bases between them. This CDR3 has 13 residues. Germline loops: CDR1 MNHEY, CDR2 SMNVEV (reference sequence).

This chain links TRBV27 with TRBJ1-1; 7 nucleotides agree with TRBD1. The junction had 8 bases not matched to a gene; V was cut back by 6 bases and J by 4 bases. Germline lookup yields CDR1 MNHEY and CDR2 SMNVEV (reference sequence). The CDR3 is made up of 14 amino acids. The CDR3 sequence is CASSLQGRFTEAFF. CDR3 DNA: TGTGCCAGCAGCCTACAGGGGAGGTTCACTGAAGCTTTCTTT.

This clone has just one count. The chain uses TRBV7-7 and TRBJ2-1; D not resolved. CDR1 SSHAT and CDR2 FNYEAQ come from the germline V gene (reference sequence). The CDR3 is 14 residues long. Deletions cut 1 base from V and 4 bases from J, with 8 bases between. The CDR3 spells CASSLGSRYNEQFF. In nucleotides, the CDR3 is TGTGCCAGCAGCTTAGGGTCACGATACAATGAGCAGTTCTTC.

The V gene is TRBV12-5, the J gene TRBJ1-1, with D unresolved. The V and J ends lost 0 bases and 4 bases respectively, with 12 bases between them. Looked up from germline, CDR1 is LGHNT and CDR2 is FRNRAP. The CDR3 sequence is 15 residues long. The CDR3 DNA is TGTGCTAGTGGTTTGGTACTCGGGGAAGGCACTGAAGCTTTCTTT. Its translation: CASGLVLGEGTEAFF. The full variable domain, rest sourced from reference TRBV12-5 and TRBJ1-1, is DARVTQTPRHKVTEMGQEVTMRCQPILGHNTVFWYRQTMMQGLELLAYFRNRAPLDDSGMPKDRFSAEMPDATLATLKIQPSEPRDSAVYFCASGLVLGEGTEAFFGQGTRLTVV.

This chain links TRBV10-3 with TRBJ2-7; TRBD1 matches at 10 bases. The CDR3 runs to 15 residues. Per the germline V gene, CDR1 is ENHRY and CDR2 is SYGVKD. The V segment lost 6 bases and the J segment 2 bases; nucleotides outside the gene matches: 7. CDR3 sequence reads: CAIRPSGTGAYEQYF. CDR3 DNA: TGTGCCATCAGGCCCTCCGGGACAGGGGCCTACGAGCAGTACTTC.

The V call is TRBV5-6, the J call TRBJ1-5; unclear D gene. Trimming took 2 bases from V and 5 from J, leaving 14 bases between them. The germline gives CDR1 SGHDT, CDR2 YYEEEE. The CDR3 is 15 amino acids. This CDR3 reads CASSLGGLLHQPQHF. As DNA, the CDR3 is TGTGCCAGCAGCTTAGGAGGGCTCCTCCATCAGCCCCAGCATTTT.

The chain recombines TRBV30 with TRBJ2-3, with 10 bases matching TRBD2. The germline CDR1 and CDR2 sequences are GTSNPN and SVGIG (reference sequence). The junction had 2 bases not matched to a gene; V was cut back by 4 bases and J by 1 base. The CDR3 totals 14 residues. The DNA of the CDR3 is TGTGCCTGGATGCTAGCGGGGGGCACAGATACGCAGTATTTT. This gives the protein CAWMLAGGTDTQYF.

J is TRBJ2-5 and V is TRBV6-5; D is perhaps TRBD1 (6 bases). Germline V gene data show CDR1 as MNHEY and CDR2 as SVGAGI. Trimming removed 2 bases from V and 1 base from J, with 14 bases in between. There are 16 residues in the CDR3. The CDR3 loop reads CASSYAQGIGQETQYF. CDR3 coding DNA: TGTGCCAGCAGTTACGCTCAGGGGATTGGCCAAGAGACCCAGTACTTC.

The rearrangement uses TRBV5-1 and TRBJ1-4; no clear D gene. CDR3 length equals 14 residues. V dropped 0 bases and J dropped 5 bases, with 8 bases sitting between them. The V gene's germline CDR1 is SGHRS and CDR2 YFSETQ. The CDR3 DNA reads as TGCGCCAGCAGCTTGGGGATAGGGAATGAAAAACTGTTTTTT. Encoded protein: CASSLGIGNEKLFF.

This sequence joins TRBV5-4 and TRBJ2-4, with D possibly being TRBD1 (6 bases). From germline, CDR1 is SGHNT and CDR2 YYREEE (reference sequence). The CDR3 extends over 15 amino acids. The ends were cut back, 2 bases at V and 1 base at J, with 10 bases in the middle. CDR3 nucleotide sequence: TGTGCCAGCAGCTTTTGGGGGCCGGCCAAAAACATTCAGTACTTC. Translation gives CASSFWGPAKNIQYF.

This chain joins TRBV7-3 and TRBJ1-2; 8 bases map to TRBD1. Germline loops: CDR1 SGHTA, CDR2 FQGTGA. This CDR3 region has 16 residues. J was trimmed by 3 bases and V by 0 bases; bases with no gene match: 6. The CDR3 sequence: CASSLTPGGADYGYTF. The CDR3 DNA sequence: TGTGCCAGCAGCTTAACTCCAGGGGGCGCAGACTATGGCTACACCTTC. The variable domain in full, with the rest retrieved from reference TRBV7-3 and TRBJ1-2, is GAGVSQTPSNKVTEKGKYVELRCDPISGHTALYWYRQSLGQGPEFLIYFQGTGAADDSGLPNDRFFAVRPEGSVSTLKIQRTERGDSAVYLCASSLTPGGADYGYTFGSGTRLTVV.

DNA of the CDR3: TGTGCCAGCAGCTTAGAGCCAGGGGATACCTACGAGCAGTACTTC. Protein: CASSLEPGDTYEQYF. V and J are TRBV11-2 and TRBJ2-7; D possibly corresponds to TRBD1 (6 bases). The CDR3 spans 15 residues. V was pared by 0 bases and J by 2 bases, with 11 bases between. Germline CDR1 SGHAT, CDR2 FQNNGV.

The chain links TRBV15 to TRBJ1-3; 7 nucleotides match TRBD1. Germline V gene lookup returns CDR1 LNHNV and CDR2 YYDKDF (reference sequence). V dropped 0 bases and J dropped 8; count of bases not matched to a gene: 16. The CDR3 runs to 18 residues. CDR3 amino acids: CATSRDRRIEGAQDTIYF. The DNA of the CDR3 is TGTGCCACCAGCAGAGATCGAAGGATTGAGGGGGCGCAGGACACCATATATTTT.